Sequencing of this TCR beta chain was carried out in a study of beta chain features in type 1 diabetes. Of the isolated RNA, all was reverse transcribed, and so the sequenced material was expressed TCRB transcripts. Here immunoSEQ multiplex PCR was the method, and the copy in TCRdb shows in-frame clones only, minus some. The sample contains around 250,000 clones, about 30% of which appear only once. Germline trimming cut 4 bases from V and 6 bases from J; bases unmatched to any gene: 8. CDR1 SQVTM and CDR2 ANQGSEA come from the germline V gene. CDR3 length: 13 residues. There are a few counts of this clone.

The sequenced sample was central memory CD4+ T cells from blood. The chain is built from TRBV29-1 and TRBJ2-7, with 8 bases that match TRBD1. This clonotype was sampled from a man aged 25-40 years in good health. CDR3 nucleotide sequence: TGCAGCGTTGGTGGACAGGGTATTTCCGAGCAGTACTTC. Protein product: CSVGGQGISEQYF.